The present TCR beta chain was sequenced within a study of CD8+ T cells in alopecia areata. This clone was detected only once. Sorting of CD4+ cells into CD25+CD127- cells was carried out for five patients. Individuals with alopecia areata gave both lesional scalp punch biopsies and peripheral blood for collection. Separation by sorting yielded CD4+ and CD8+ T cells from PBMCs. Extraction and reverse transcription of RNA yielded cDNA as the sequencing template. Assay used: immunoSEQ multiplex PCR; TCRdb lists only in-frame clones, some missing. The sample carries more than 12,000 clones, around 60% recorded once. This CDR3 contains 16 residues. Germline CDR1 MNHNY, CDR2 SVGAGI (reference sequence). J was trimmed by 5 bases and V by 4 bases; bases with no gene match: 8.

Sequenced sample: CD4+ Tregs sorted from blood. The V and J genes are TRBV6-6 and TRBJ2-2, with 9 positions matching TRBD2. The sequence derives from a human donor with alopecia areata. For the CDR3, the DNA is TGTGCCAGCAGTTTACTCACTAGCGGGCCGACCGGGGAGCTGTTTTTT. This sequence encodes CASSLLTSGPTGELFF.